The 6 T cell receptor beta chains given below trace back to one sample, sequenced in a study of cytomegalovirus exposure and HLA in healthy donors. Measured with immunoSEQ multiplex PCR; TCRdb has only the in-frame clones, and not every one. The table lists 55,000 to 80,000 clones, approximately 96% of them singletons, with over 1.2% in the top ten. Sequencing used PBMCs. The source of these receptors is a man between 18 and 29 years old in good health and CMV-seropositive.

The chain joins TRBV7-5 to TRBJ2-5; the tabulated D call, TRBD2, remains unverified against the DNA. TRBV7-5 is deemed a pseudogene. The CDR3 consists of 16 residues. The CDR3 DNA sequence: TGTGTCAGAAGCTTAGATGAACTAGCCTTGAGGGAGACCCAGTACTTC. This sequence encodes CVRSLDELALRETQYF.

This clone was seen only once. The CDR3 loop reads CASSMIEDRGTDTQYF. CDR3 bases: TGTGCCAGTAGTATGATCGAGGACAGGGGAACAGATACGCAGTATTTT. The chain is built from TRBV19 and TRBJ2-3; 9 bases fit TRBD1. This CDR3 spans 16 amino acids. The germline gives CDR1 LNHDA, CDR2 SQIVND (reference sequence). After removal of 3 bases from V and 3 bases from J, the junction contained 7 bases not matched to a gene.

V and J are TRBV7-6 and TRBJ2-1; possible D gene TRBD2, 6 bases. The CDR3 runs 15 residues. The germline gives CDR1 SGHVS, CDR2 FNYEAQ. Trimming took 2 bases from V and 8 from J, leaving 16 bases between them. The CDR3 region is CASSLYGTLSDEQFF. CDR3 coding DNA: TGTGCCAGCAGCTTATATGGGACTTTATCCGATGAGCAGTTCTTC.

This clone was seen once. J is TRBJ2-1 and V is TRBV6-4; D possibly corresponds to TRBD1 (6 bases). The CDR3 loop spans 13 amino acids. CDR1 is MRHNA and CDR2 is SNTAGT in the germline V gene. V lost 4 bases to trimming and J lost 8 bases, with 12 bases between them. The CDR3 DNA sequence: TGTGCCAGCAGTGTCGACAGGCAGGATGAGCAGTTCTTC. Translating gives CASSVDRQDEQFF.

The chain employs TRBV4-1 and TRBJ1-5; D possibly corresponds to TRBD1 (6 bases). CDR1 MGHRA and CDR2 YSYEKL come from the germline V gene. Trimming cost V 0 bases and J 2 bases, with 17 bases left between them. This CDR3 is 18 amino acids long. The DNA of the CDR3 is TGCGCCAGCAGCCAAGAATGGGTCAGGGGTGGTGGCAATCAGCCCCAGCATTTT. This codes for CASSQEWVRGGGNQPQHF.

This chain connects TRBV13 to TRBJ2-3; TRBD2 might be the D (6 bases). V dropped 2 bases and J dropped 3 bases, with 12 bases sitting between them. From germline, CDR1 is PRHDT and CDR2 FYEKMQ (reference sequence). This CDR3 contains 15 residues. CDR3 residues: CASSLNRGRTDTQYF. CDR3 nucleotides: TGTGCCAGCAGCTTAAACCGGGGGAGAACAGATACGCAGTATTTT. Together with reference TRBV13 and TRBJ2-3, the CDR3 gives the full variable domain: AAGVIQSPRHLIKEKRETATLKCYPIPRHDTVYWYQQGPGQDPQFLISFYEKMQSDKGSIPDRFSAQQFSDYHSELNMSSLELGDSALYFCASSLNRGRTDTQYFGPGTRLTVL.